This T cell receptor (beta chain) was identified during a study of blood T cell repertoires in COVID-19. Sequencing was performed with immunoSEQ multiplex PCR; in TCRdb, only in-frame clones are kept and a portion is missing. Of roughly 180,000 clones detected, roughly 76% appear once; the ten largest clones hold around 8.1%. Trimming took 4 bases from V and 4 from J; bases not matched to a gene: 9. The CDR3 loop spans 16 amino acids. CDR1 and CDR2 from the germline V gene are MNHNS and SASEGT. The sequence derives from a woman between 50 and 59 years old with active or convalescent COVID-19. The sequenced sample was peripheral blood. This sequence joins TRBV6-1 and TRBJ1-5, with 8 bases that match TRBD1. CDR3 amino acids: CASSGGTGGANQPQHF. CDR3 DNA sequence: TGTGCCAGCAGTGGTGGGACAGGTGGGGCTAATCAGCCCCAGCATTTT.